The 22 T cell receptor beta chains presented below share a single source sample, sequenced in a study of blood T cell repertoires in COVID-19. TCRdb's table, derived via immunoSEQ multiplex PCR, lists solely in-frame clones and lacks some. The sample has about 80,000 clones, about 81% seen once. Material for sequencing was peripheral blood. These receptors all stem from a human donor in a cohort sampled during active COVID-19.

V gene TRBV5-1 combines with J gene TRBJ1-5; D is possibly TRBD1 (5 bases). Germline CDR1 reads SGHRS; CDR2 reads YFSETQ. This CDR3 has 15 residues. Trimming left V 5 bases short and J 2 bases short, with 14 bases between. This CDR3 reads CASRPDSSRNQPQHF. CDR3 DNA sequence: TGCGCCAGCAGACCCGACAGCAGCCGCAATCAGCCCCAGCATTTT.

The sample holds a few counts of this clone. The V and J genes are TRBV18 and TRBJ1-5; D ambiguous. This CDR3 comprises 14 residues. Germline assignment: CDR1 KGHSH and CDR2 LQKENI. Trimming stripped 3 bases from V and 4 bases from J, with 10 bases between. Here the CDR3 reads CASSPLGGNQPQHF. Here the CDR3 DNA reads TGTGCCAGCTCACCCTTGGGAGGGAATCAGCCCCAGCATTTT.

Written as DNA, the CDR3 is TGTGCCTGGAGTGTAACCCGGGGATGGGACACCATATATTTT. Amino acid sequence: CAWSVTRGWDTIYF. This sequence joins TRBV30 and TRBJ1-3; the D is unclear. With 0 bases removed from V and 8 bases from J, the gap between germline ends came to 14 bases. Germline V CDR1 and CDR2: GTSNPN, SVGIG (reference sequence). The CDR3 is 14 amino acids.

This clone was detected once. The chain couples TRBV5-1 to TRBJ1-6, with 8 bases that match TRBD1. Germline V gene data show CDR1 as SGHRS and CDR2 as YFSETQ. The CDR3 contains 15 residues. V was pared by 4 bases and J by 6 bases, with 6 bases of the junction left unmatched. The CDR3 DNA follows: TGCGCCAGCAGCGAAGGGACAGGAGCTAATTCACCCCTCCACTTT. Residues: CASSEGTGANSPLHF.

V is TRBV5-6 and J is TRBJ1-4; 9 nucleotides line up with TRBD1. Germline V gene sequence: CDR1 SGHDT, CDR2 YYEEEE. Trimming at V came to 2 bases and at J to 8 bases, leaving 7 bases not matched to a gene. The CDR3 length is 15 residues. CDR3 in DNA: TGTGCCAGCAGCTTTGGGACAGGGCGAGGCGAAAAACTGTTTTTT. It encodes CASSFGTGRGEKLFF.

This sequence joins TRBV9 and TRBJ1-2, with 8 nucleotides matching TRBD1. CDR3 length equals 15 residues. V lost 4 bases to trimming and J lost 4 bases; unmatched junction nucleotides: 9. Germline V gene sequence: CDR1 SGDLS, CDR2 YYNGEE. CDR3 bases: TGTGCCAGCAGCTTTCAAACAGGGGGGGGCTATGGCTACACCTTC. Residues: CASSFQTGGGYGYTF.

This sequence joins TRBV6-1 and TRBJ1-2; possible D gene TRBD1, 5 bases. This CDR3 spans 13 amino acids. Trimming stripped 3 bases from V and 5 bases from J, with 10 bases between. Looked up from germline, CDR1 is MNHNS and CDR2 is SASEGT. The CDR3 DNA reads TGTGCCAGCAGTGATAGGGGCGGTTATGGCTACACCTTC. It yields the protein CASSDRGGYGYTF.

The V and J genes are TRBV19 and TRBJ1-2, with 9 bases matching TRBD1. CDR1 and CDR2 (germline): LNHDA, SQIVND (reference sequence). The CDR3 totals 13 residues. Trimming took 5 bases from V and 4 from J; bases not matched to a gene: 2. CDR3 loop: CASSVGQGYGYTF. The CDR3 DNA is TGTGCCAGTAGTGTGGGACAGGGCTATGGCTACACCTTC.

The chain uses TRBV7-9 and TRBJ2-1; 12 nucleotides match TRBD1. The CDR3 sequence is 15 residues long. Germline trimming cut 6 bases from V and 10 bases from J; bases unmatched to any gene: 10. In germline, CDR1 is SEHNR, CDR2 FQNEAQ (reference sequence). CDR3 bases: TGTGCCAGCAGTTCTCCGGGACAGGGGGCGCTGGAGCAGTTCTTC. Amino acids: CASSSPGQGALEQFF.

The CDR3 loop is CASSEEGVSGYTF. DNA of the CDR3: TGTGCCAGCAGTGAAGAAGGGGTGAGTGGCTACACCTTC. This rearrangement joins TRBV6-1 to TRBJ1-2; D possibly corresponds to TRBD1 (5 bases). Germline V gene data show CDR1 as MNHNS and CDR2 as SASEGT. V gave up 1 base and J gave up 7 bases, with 10 bases separating them. This CDR3 is 13 amino acids long.

J is TRBJ1-2 and V is TRBV27; TRBD1 is a possible D gene (5 bases). Trimming removed 3 bases from V and 7 bases from J, with 12 bases in between. The length of the CDR3 is 13 residues. Germline assignment: CDR1 MNHEY and CDR2 SMNVEV (reference sequence). Written as DNA, the CDR3 is TGTGCCAGCAGTTTTGGGGGGGTGGGTGGCTACACCTTC. Its protein is CASSFGGVGGYTF.

This chain uses TRBV21-1 with TRBJ2-5; TRBD1, the table's D call, was not compared with the DNA. TRBV21-1 is classified as a pseudogene. The CDR3 runs to 14 residues. The CDR3 region has the DNA TGTGCCAGCAGCAAAGTTCGACAGGAAGAGACCCAGTACTTC. It translates to CASSKVRQEETQYF.

This clone was seen once. The rearrangement joins TRBV2 to TRBJ1-2, with D tentatively TRBD1 (5 bases). The CDR3 is 13 residues long. Germline lookup yields CDR1 SNHLY and CDR2 FYNNEI. V lost 8 bases and J 1 base, leaving 11 bases between the germline ends. CDR3 loop: CASGGLRNYGYTF. CDR3 nucleotides: TGTGCCAGCGGGGGACTCCGTAACTATGGCTACACCTTC. The full variable domain, in which reference TRBV2 and TRBJ1-2 provide the parts outside the CDR3, is EPEVTQTPSHQVTQMGQEVILRCVPISNHLYFYWYRQILGQKVEFLVSFYNNEISEKSEIFDDQFSVERPDGSNFTLKIRSTKLEDSAMYFCASGGLRNYGYTFGSGTRLTVV.

V usage is TRBV5-6 and J usage is TRBJ2-1, with TRBD2 matching 7 bases. The germline CDR1 and CDR2 sequences are SGHDT and YYEEEE. J lost 6 bases, V lost 2 bases, and 8 bases had no gene match. The CDR3 runs to 15 residues. The CDR3 loop reads CASSFGLAASNEQFF. DNA for the CDR3: TGTGCCAGCAGCTTTGGCCTAGCGGCGAGCAATGAGCAGTTCTTC.

The rearrangement links TRBV6-5 to TRBJ1-6; a possible D gene is TRBD1 (5 bases). Germline loops: CDR1 MNHEY, CDR2 SVGAGI. Trimming took 1 base from V and 10 from J, leaving 17 bases between them. The CDR3 runs 16 residues. CDR3 DNA: TGTGCCAGCAGTTACTATCCCCTACAGGTGACCTCACCCCTCCACTTT. It yields the protein CASSYYPLQVTSPLHF.

This clone has a single count. V is TRBV6-6 and J is TRBJ2-7; tentatively, D is TRBD1 (5 bases). V was shortened by 2 bases and J by 1 base, with 12 bases between the two germline ends. The CDR3 length is 15 residues. Germline CDR1 and CDR2: MNHNY and SVGAGI (reference sequence). DNA for the CDR3: TGTGCCAGCAGTTACGTCCAGGGTATATCCTACGAGCAGTACTTC. Amino acid sequence: CASSYVQGISYEQYF.

DNA of the CDR3: TGTGCCAGCAGTTACTCCTTTACTAGCACAGATACGCAGTATTTT. Translated: CASSYSFTSTDTQYF. This chain links TRBV6-2 or TRBV6-3 with TRBJ2-3; no clear D. Trimming removed 0 bases from V and 0 bases from J, with 7 bases in between. Germline assignment: CDR1 MNHEY and CDR2 SVGEGT. The CDR3 loop spans 15 amino acids.

The chain couples TRBV19 to TRBJ2-6; TRBD1 aligns across 9 bases. The CDR3 is 17 amino acids. Germline CDR1 reads LNHDA; CDR2 reads SQIVND (reference sequence). The trim removed 7 bases at V and 0 bases at J, leaving 7 bases unmatched. CDR3 in amino acids: CASNPTGGNSGANVLTF. The CDR3 bases are TGTGCCAGTAACCCGACAGGGGGAAACTCTGGGGCCAACGTCCTGACTTTC. Combining the CDR3 with reference TRBV19 and TRBJ2-6 gives the whole variable domain DGGITQSPKYLFRKEGQNVTLSCEQNLNHDAMYWYRQDPGQGLRLIYYSQIVNDFQKGDIAEGYSVSREKKESFPLTVTSAQKNPTAFYLCASNPTGGNSGANVLTFGAGSRLTVL.

The chain uses TRBV11-2 and TRBJ2-1, with TRBD2 as a possible D gene (5 bases). The CDR3 runs to 15 residues. CDR1 SGHAT and CDR2 FQNNGV come from the germline V gene. V gave up 1 base and J gave up 2 bases, with 9 bases separating them. Here the CDR3 DNA reads TGTGCCAGCAGCTTAGCGGGGTCTCCCTACAATGAGCAGTTCTTC. It is translated as CASSLAGSPYNEQFF.

This chain links TRBV5-1 with TRBJ1-1, with TRBD1 as a possible D gene (6 bases). CDR1 is SGHRS and CDR2 is YFSETQ in the germline V gene. V was trimmed by 1 base and J by 4 bases, leaving 17 bases between them. The CDR3 extends over 16 amino acids. The CDR3 reads CASSLPLGGDGTEAFF. CDR3 sequence (DNA): TGCGCCAGCAGCTTGCCCCTAGGGGGGGACGGCACTGAAGCTTTCTTT.

The V and J genes are TRBV13 and TRBJ2-7, with D possibly TRBD1 on 6 matching bases. Germline loops: CDR1 PRHDT, CDR2 FYEKMQ (reference sequence). With 5 bases removed from V and 4 bases from J, the gap between germline ends came to 15 bases. This CDR3 spans 14 amino acids. CDR3 sequence (DNA): TGTGCCAGCAGCATCGGACAGTCCGGGTACGAGCAGTACTTC. Amino acid sequence: CASSIGQSGYEQYF.

This rearrangement joins TRBV3-1 (or the pseudogene TRBV3-2) to TRBJ1-6, with a possible D match to TRBD1 (6 bases). V was cut by 1 base and J by 8 bases, with 9 bases left in between. Germline values: CDR1 LGHDT, CDR2 YNNKEL (reference sequence). The CDR3 runs to 14 residues. Here the CDR3 reads CASSQGTVDSPLHF. CDR3 DNA sequence: TGTGCCAGCAGCCAAGGGACAGTTGATTCACCCCTCCACTTT.